This is a list of T cell receptor beta chains from one sample in a study of T cell changes during pregnancy in multiple sclerosis. Generated by immunoSEQ multiplex PCR, the TCRdb table keeps only in-frame clones and is missing some. The table has 35,000 to 45,000 clones, about 91% seen once; the top ten hold around 0.78%. This specimen was CD4+ T cells from peripheral blood mononuclear cells, taken before pregnancy. Every receptor here comes from a female donor with multiple sclerosis, enrolled in a pregnancy study. Each CDR3 is given with its conserved first and last residue. A D gene is named only where the DNA matches it firmly. Clone size is stated in some rows and not others, as once, few, many or a class when expanded.

clone_size: -
j_call: TRBJ2-1
d_call: -
v_call: TRBV4-3
cdr3_aa: CASSQGLSGRNEQFF
cdr3_nt: TGCGCCAGCAGCCAAGGCCTTAGCGGTCGGAATGAGCAGTTCTTC

clone_size: -
j_call: TRBJ2-3
d_call: TRBD2
v_call: TRBV9
cdr3_aa: CASSVVTTSGATDTQYF
cdr3_nt: TGTGCCAGCAGCGTAGTTACCACTAGCGGGGCCACAGATACGCAGTATTTT

clone_size: -
j_call: TRBJ2-3
d_call: TRBD2
v_call: TRBV9
cdr3_aa: CASSAETSGGAGDTQYF
cdr3_nt: TGTGCCAGCAGCGCCGAGACTAGCGGGGGGGCAGGGGATACGCAGTATTTT

clone_size: -
j_call: TRBJ1-2
d_call: -
v_call: TRBV7-2
cdr3_aa: CASSLGGPQGGNNYGYTF
cdr3_nt: TGTGCCAGCAGCTTAGGGGGTCCCCAAGGAGGAAATAACTATGGCTACACCTTC

clone_size: once
j_call: TRBJ1-3
d_call: TRBD1
v_call: TRBV29-1
cdr3_aa: CSVRDRGPGNTIYF
cdr3_nt: TGCAGCGTCAGGGACAGGGGGCCTGGAAACACCATATATTTT

clone_size: -
j_call: TRBJ1-2
d_call: -
v_call: TRBV19
cdr3_aa: CASSRNNAGNYGYTF
cdr3_nt: TGTGCCAGTAGTCGCAACAATGCAGGGAACTATGGCTACACCTTC

clone_size: -
j_call: TRBJ1-6
d_call: TRBD1
v_call: TRBV7-2
cdr3_aa: CASSLIDRVIPSPLHF
cdr3_nt: TGTGCCAGCAGCTTAATAGACAGGGTAATTCCCTCACCCCTCCACTTT

clone_size: -
j_call: TRBJ2-7
d_call: TRBD2
v_call: TRBV9
cdr3_aa: CASSATGGGYEQYF
cdr3_nt: TGTGCCAGCAGCGCGACCGGGGGGGGCTACGAGCAGTACTTC

clone_size: once
j_call: TRBJ1-1
d_call: TRBD1
v_call: TRBV29-1
cdr3_aa: CSVVRTGGVLRAFF
cdr3_nt: TGCAGCGTTGTAAGGACAGGGGGCGTCTTGAGAGCTTTCTTT

clone_size: -
j_call: TRBJ1-6
d_call: -
v_call: TRBV6-6
cdr3_aa: CASSYDLPRNSPLHF
cdr3_nt: TGTGCCAGCAGTTACGATCTCCCCAGGAATTCACCCCTCCACTTT

clone_size: -
j_call: TRBJ2-1
d_call: TRBD2
v_call: TRBV7-9
cdr3_aa: CASSIRTSGGLNEQFF
cdr3_nt: TGTGCCAGCAGCATTAGGACTAGCGGGGGTCTAAATGAGCAGTTCTTC

clone_size: few
j_call: TRBJ2-2
d_call: TRBD1
v_call: TRBV2
cdr3_aa: CASRKGQGSGELFF
cdr3_nt: TGTGCCAGCAGGAAGGGACAGGGGTCCGGGGAGCTGTTTTTT

clone_size: -
j_call: TRBJ2-3
d_call: TRBD2
v_call: TRBV4-2
cdr3_aa: CASSQLRTSGGNEDTQYF
cdr3_nt: TGTGCCAGCAGCCAACTACGGACTAGCGGGGGGAATGAAGATACGCAGTATTTT

clone_size: -
j_call: TRBJ2-2
d_call: -
v_call: TRBV10-3
cdr3_aa: CAISSDLNTGELFF
cdr3_nt: TGTGCCATCAGCTCGGACTTAAACACCGGGGAGCTGTTTTTT

clone_size: -
j_call: TRBJ2-1
d_call: TRBD1
v_call: TRBV7-2
cdr3_aa: CASSIGQGLQFF
cdr3_nt: TGTGCCAGCAGTATAGGACAGGGCCTCCAGTTCTTC

clone_size: -
j_call: TRBJ1-4
d_call: TRBD1
v_call: TRBV7-9
cdr3_aa: CASSSGTGGRGTNEKLFF
cdr3_nt: TGTGCCAGCAGCTCCGGGACAGGGGGCAGAGGGACTAATGAAAAACTGTTTTTT

clone_size: -
j_call: TRBJ2-1
d_call: TRBD1
v_call: TRBV18
cdr3_aa: CASSPPGTGTGRNEQFF
cdr3_nt: TGTGCCAGCTCACCCCCAGGGACCGGGACAGGGCGCAATGAGCAGTTCTTC

clone_size: -
j_call: TRBJ2-3
d_call: -
v_call: TRBV5-5
cdr3_aa: CASSFPQNPDTQYF
cdr3_nt: TGTGCCAGCAGCTTTCCCCAAAATCCAGATACGCAGTATTTT

clone_size: -
j_call: TRBJ1-3
d_call: TRBD1
v_call: TRBV29-1
cdr3_aa: CSVEKGAGGNTIYF
cdr3_nt: TGCAGCGTTGAAAAGGGGGCCGGTGGAAACACCATATATTTT

clone_size: -
j_call: TRBJ2-5
d_call: -
v_call: TRBV6-5
cdr3_aa: CASRYTRWQETQYF
cdr3_nt: TGTGCCAGCAGGTATACCAGGTGGCAAGAGACCCAGTACTTC

clone_size: -
j_call: TRBJ1-1
d_call: -
v_call: TRBV5-1
cdr3_aa: CASTRGAPNTEAFF
cdr3_nt: TGCGCCAGCACCCGAGGCGCACCTAACACTGAAGCTTTCTTT

clone_size: once
j_call: TRBJ2-5
d_call: TRBD2
v_call: TRBV7-3
cdr3_aa: CASSSPTSGGKETQYF
cdr3_nt: TGTGCCAGCAGCTCCCCAACTAGCGGGGGAAAAGAGACCCAGTACTTC

clone_size: once
j_call: TRBJ1-2
d_call: TRBD1
v_call: TRBV6-5
cdr3_aa: CASSNRGPSYGYTF
cdr3_nt: TGTGCCAGCAGCAACAGGGGGCCTAGCTATGGCTACACCTTC

clone_size: -
j_call: TRBJ2-7
d_call: TRBD2
v_call: TRBV6-5
cdr3_aa: CASSYSTSGARYEQYF
cdr3_nt: TGTGCCAGCAGTTACTCCACTAGCGGGGCGCGCTACGAGCAGTACTTC

clone_size: -
j_call: TRBJ1-2
d_call: TRBD1
v_call: TRBV5-5
cdr3_aa: CASSFLWGTGANYGYTF
cdr3_nt: TGTGCCAGCAGCTTTCTCTGGGGGACAGGGGCTAACTATGGCTACACCTTC

clone_size: -
j_call: TRBJ1-1
d_call: -
v_call: TRBV6-5
cdr3_aa: CASSYSGSRNEAFF
cdr3_nt: TGTGCCAGCAGTTACTCCGGATCGAGGAACGAAGCTTTCTTT

clone_size: few
j_call: TRBJ2-7
d_call: -
v_call: TRBV14
cdr3_aa: CASSSRTGPYEQYF
cdr3_nt: TGTGCCAGCAGCTCCCGGACTGGCCCCTACGAGCAGTACTTC

clone_size: -
j_call: TRBJ1-1
d_call: -
v_call: TRBV11-1
cdr3_aa: CASRTEGIGTEAFF
cdr3_nt: TGTGCCAGCAGGACAGAAGGGATTGGGACTGAAGCTTTCTTT

clone_size: -
j_call: TRBJ1-2
d_call: -
v_call: TRBV4-1
cdr3_aa: CASSQATTNYGYTF
cdr3_nt: TGCGCCAGCAGCCAAGCGACAACTAACTATGGCTACACCTTC

clone_size: -
j_call: TRBJ2-5
d_call: -
v_call: TRBV7-3
cdr3_aa: CASSFRGIQQETQYF
cdr3_nt: TGTGCCAGCAGCTTTAGGGGAATTCAACAAGAGACCCAGTACTTC

clone_size: -
j_call: TRBJ1-2
d_call: TRBD1
v_call: TRBV27
cdr3_aa: CASSGRTGRMGGYTF
cdr3_nt: TGTGCCAGCAGTGGCCGGACAGGGCGGATGGGGGGCTACACCTTC